This paragraph reports one T cell receptor beta chain. Its cognate antigen is unknown. The CDR3 has 15 residues. V lost 5 bases and J lost 10, with 21 bases in between. Germline V gene data show CDR1 as SGHTA and CDR2 as FQGNSA. The data originate from a study of cytomegalovirus exposure and HLA in healthy donors. The study's findings and limits: An analysis done earlier found most TCR beta V segments productive about 87% or about 30% of the time. From TCR beta sequences, most subjects' HLA-A and HLA-B alleles were reportedly predicted accurately.

PCR used 60 Vbeta primers and 13 Jbeta primers. TCRdb's copy holds only in-frame clones and misses some; the assay was immunoSEQ multiplex PCR. The sample consists of over 120,000 clones, approximately 84% of them appearing once. This TCR was recovered from a man aged 30-40 years in good health and CMV-seropositive. V gene TRBV7-2 combines with J gene TRBJ2-1, with D possibly being TRBD1 (6 bases). The material sequenced was PBMCs. The CDR3 DNA reads as TGTGCCAGCAGCCGTCAGGGGTCCGGGGTCGGCGAGCAGTTCTTC. Its protein product is CASSRQGSGVGEQFF.